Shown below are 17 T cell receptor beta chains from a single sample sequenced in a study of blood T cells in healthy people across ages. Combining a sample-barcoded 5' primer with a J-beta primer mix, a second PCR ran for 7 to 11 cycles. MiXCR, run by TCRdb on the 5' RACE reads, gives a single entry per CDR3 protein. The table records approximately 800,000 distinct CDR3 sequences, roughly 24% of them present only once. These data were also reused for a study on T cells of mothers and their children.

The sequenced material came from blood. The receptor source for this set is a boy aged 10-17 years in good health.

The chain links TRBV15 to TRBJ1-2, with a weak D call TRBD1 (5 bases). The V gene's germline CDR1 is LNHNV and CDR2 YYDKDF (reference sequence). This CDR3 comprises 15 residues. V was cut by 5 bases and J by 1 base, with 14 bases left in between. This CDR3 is CATSDTPGSNYGYTF. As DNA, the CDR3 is TGTGCCACCAGCGACACCCCAGGGAGTAACTATGGCTACACCTTC.

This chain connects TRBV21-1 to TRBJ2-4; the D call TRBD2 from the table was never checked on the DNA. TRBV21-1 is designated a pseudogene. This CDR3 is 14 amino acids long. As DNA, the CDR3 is TGTGCCAGCAGCACTAGAGGGCTCAAAAACATTCAGTACTTC. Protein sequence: CASSTRGLKNIQYF.

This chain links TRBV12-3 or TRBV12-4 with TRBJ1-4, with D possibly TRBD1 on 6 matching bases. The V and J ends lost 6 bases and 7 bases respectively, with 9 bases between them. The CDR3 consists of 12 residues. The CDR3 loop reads CASRGASEKLFF. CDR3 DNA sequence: TGTGCCAGCAGGGGGGCCTCTGAAAAACTGTTTTTT.

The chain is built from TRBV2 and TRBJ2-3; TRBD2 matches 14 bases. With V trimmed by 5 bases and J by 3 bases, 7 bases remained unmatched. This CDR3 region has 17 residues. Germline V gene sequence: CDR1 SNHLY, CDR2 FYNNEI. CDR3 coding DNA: TGTGCCAGCAGTTTCTGGGGACTAGCGGGGGCGACAGATACGCAGTATTTT. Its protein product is CASSFWGLAGATDTQYF.

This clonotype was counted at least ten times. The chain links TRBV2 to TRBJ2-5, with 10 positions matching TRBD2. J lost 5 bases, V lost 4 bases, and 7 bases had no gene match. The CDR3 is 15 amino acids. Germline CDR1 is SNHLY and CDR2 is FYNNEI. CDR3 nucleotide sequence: TGTGCCAGCAGTGTAGCGGGGGGAAAGTGGGAGACCCAGTACTTC. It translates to CASSVAGGKWETQYF.

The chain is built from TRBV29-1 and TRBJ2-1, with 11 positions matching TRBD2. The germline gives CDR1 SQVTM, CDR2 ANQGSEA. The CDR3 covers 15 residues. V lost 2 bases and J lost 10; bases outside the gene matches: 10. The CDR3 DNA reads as TGCAGCGTTGAAAGGGAGACTAGCGGGACCAACGAGCAGTTCTTC. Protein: CSVERETSGTNEQFF.

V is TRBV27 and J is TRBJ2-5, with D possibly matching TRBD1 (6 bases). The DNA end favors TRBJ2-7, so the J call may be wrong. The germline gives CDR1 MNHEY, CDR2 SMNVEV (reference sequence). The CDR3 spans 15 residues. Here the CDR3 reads CASSSYRDTHYEQYF. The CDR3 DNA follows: TGTGCCAGCAGTTCCTACCGGGACACCCACTACGAGCAGTACTTC.

The CDR3 here is CSARPGPGVTDTQYF. CDR3 in DNA: TGCAGTGCTAGGCCGGGACCAGGGGTAACAGATACGCAGTATTTT. The rearrangement uses TRBV20-1 and TRBJ2-3; tentatively, D is TRBD1 (6 bases). The length of the CDR3 is 15 residues. Trimming stripped 3 bases from V and 3 bases from J, with 16 bases between. Per the germline V gene, CDR1 is DFQATT and CDR2 is SNEGSKA (reference sequence).

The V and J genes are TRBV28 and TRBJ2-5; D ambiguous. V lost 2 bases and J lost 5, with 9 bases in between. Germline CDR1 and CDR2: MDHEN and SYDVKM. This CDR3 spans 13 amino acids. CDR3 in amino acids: CASSLTARETQYF. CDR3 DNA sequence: TGTGCCAGCAGTTTAACGGCACGGGAGACCCAGTACTTC.

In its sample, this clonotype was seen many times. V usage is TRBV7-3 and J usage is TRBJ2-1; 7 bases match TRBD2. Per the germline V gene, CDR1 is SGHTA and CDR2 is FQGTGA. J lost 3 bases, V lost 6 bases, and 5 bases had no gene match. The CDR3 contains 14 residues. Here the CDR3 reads CASSPGLSYNEQFF. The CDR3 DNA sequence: TGTGCCAGCAGTCCGGGACTAAGCTACAATGAGCAGTTCTTC. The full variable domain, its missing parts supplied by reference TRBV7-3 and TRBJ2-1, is GAGVSQTPSNKVTEKGKYVELRCDPISGHTALYWYRQSLGQGPEFLIYFQGTGAADDSGLPNDRFFAVRPEGSVSTLKIQRTERGDSAVYLCASSPGLSYNEQFFGPGTRLTVL.

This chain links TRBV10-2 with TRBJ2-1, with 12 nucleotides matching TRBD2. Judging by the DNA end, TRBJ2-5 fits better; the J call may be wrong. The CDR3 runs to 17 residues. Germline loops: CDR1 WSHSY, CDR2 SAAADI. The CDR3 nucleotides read TGCGCCAGCAGTGAAAGGCTAGCGGGGGGGCTAAAGGAGACCCAGTACTTC. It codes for CASSERLAGGLKETQYF.

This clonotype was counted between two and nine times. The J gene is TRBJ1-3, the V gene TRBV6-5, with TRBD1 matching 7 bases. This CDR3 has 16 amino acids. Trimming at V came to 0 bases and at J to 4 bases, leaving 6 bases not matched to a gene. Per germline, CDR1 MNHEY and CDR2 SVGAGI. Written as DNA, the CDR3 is TGTGCCAGCAGTTACTCGGGACAGCTGAGGGGAAACACCATATATTTT. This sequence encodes CASSYSGQLRGNTIYF.

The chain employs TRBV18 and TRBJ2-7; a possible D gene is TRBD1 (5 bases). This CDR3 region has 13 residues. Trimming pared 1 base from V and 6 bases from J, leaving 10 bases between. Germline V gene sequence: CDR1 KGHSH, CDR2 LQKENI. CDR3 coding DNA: TGTGCCAGCTCACCACTGGGGCCAGGCGAGCAGTACTTC. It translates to CASSPLGPGEQYF.

This CDR3 reads CASTPVRGGGTNEKLFF. The CDR3 nucleotides are TGTGCCAGCACCCCGGTGAGGGGGGGCGGAACTAATGAAAAACTGTTTTTT. The chain combines TRBV28 with TRBJ1-4, with D perhaps TRBD1 (6 bases). Trimming took off 7 bases at V and 1 base at J, with 19 bases between the two ends. The CDR3 sequence is 17 residues long. Germline CDR1 MDHEN, CDR2 SYDVKM.

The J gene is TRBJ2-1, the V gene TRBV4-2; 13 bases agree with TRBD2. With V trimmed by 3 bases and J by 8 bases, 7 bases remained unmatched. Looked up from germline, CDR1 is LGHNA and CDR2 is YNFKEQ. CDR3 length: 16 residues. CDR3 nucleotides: TGTGCCAGCAGCCAGGCACTAGCGGGGGGGAGACATGAGCAGTTCTTC. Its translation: CASSQALAGGRHEQFF.

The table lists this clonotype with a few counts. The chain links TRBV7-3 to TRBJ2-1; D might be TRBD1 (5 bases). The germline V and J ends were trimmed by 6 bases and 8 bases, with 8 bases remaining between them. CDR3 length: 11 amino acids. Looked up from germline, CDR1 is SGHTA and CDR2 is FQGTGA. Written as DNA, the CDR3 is TGTGCCAGCAGTATAGGGGATGAGCAGTTCTTC. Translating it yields CASSIGDEQFF.

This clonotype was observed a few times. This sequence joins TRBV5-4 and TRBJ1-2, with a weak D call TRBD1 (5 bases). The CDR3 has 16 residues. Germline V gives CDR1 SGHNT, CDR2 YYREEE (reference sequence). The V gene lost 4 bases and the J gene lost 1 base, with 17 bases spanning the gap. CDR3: CASSNHSGRINYGYTF. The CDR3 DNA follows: TGTGCCAGCAGCAACCACTCAGGGCGGATTAACTATGGCTACACCTTC.